This T cell receptor beta chain came from a study of blood T cell repertoires in COVID-19. Study-level background: COVID-19 samples collected from the United States, Italy and Spain covered acute and convalescent phases.

The protocol was immunoSEQ multiplex PCR, while the TCRdb copy is restricted to in-frame clones and leaves out a portion. The sample comprises a few hundred thousand clones, roughly 84% of which are singletons, and 6.8% rests with the top ten. The study drew participants aged 18 to 89 years from 20 to 30 US areas. Participant reports of clinical history set cohort assignment. Recovered status applied to Cohort 3 donors who had two consecutive negative PCRs. It also applied to those with clearance or with symptom resolution. This CDR3 has 13 amino acids. Germline CDR1 is SQVTM and CDR2 is ANQGSEA. Trimming pared 6 bases from V and 0 bases from J, leaving 9 bases between.

This chain uses TRBV29-1 with TRBJ1-5; D possibly corresponds to TRBD1 (6 bases). The sequence came from a woman aged 40 to 55 who had recovered from COVID-19. The sequencing input was PBMCs or T cells enriched from blood (not recorded which). In DNA form, the CDR3 reads TGCAGCGTAGCAGGGGATAGCAATCAGCCCCAGCATTTT. This codes for CSVAGDSNQPQHF. The entire variable domain, with the rest obtained from reference TRBV29-1 and TRBJ1-5, is as follows: SAVISQKPSRDICQRGTSLTIQCQVDSQVTMMFWYRQQPGQSLTLIATANQGSEATYESGFVIDKFPISRPNLTFSTLTVSNMSPEDSSIYLCSVAGDSNQPQHFGDGTRLSIL.